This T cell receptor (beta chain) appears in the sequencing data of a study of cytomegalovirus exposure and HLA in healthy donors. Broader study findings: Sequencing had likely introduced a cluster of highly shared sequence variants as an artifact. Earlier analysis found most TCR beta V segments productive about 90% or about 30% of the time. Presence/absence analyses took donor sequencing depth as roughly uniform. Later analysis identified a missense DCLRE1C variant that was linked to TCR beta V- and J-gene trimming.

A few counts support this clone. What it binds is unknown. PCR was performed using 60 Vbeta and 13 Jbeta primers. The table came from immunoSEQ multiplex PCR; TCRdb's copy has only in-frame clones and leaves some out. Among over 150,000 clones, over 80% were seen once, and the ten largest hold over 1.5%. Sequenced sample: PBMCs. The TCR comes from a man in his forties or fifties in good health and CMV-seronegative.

Here the CDR3 DNA reads TGTGCCAGCAGCTTTCCGGGACAGAACTATGGCTACACCTTC. Its protein is CASSFPGQNYGYTF. The chain couples TRBV5-6 to TRBJ1-2, with 7 positions matching TRBD1. The V gene's germline CDR1 is SGHDT and CDR2 YYEEEE. The V segment lost 2 bases and the J segment 2 bases; nucleotides outside the gene matches: 3. The CDR3 has 14 amino acids.